The 26 T cell receptor beta chains reported below all come from one sample, sequenced in a study of OX40 agonist ivuxolimab in advanced cancers. Generated by immunoSEQ multiplex PCR, the TCRdb table keeps only in-frame clones and is missing some. The sample records some 74,000 clones, less than 95% being singletons. The material was CD4+ or CD8+ T cells sorted from blood, obtained in a trial of the OX40 agonist ivuxolimab. These receptors were taken from an adult with an advanced solid tumor such as melanoma, head and neck, liver or kidney cancer.

The chain joins TRBV18 to TRBJ1-4; D is perhaps TRBD1 (5 bases). The length of the CDR3 is 15 residues. The germline V gene encodes CDR1 KGHSH and CDR2 LQKENI. V gave up 4 bases and J gave up 4 bases, with 13 bases separating them. CDR3 sequence (DNA): TGTGCCAGCTCACAAACCCGGGGCTATAATGAAAAACTGTTTTTT. Its translation: CASSQTRGYNEKLFF.

A single count supports this clone. J is TRBJ2-3 and V is TRBV7-9; D not certain. Germline CDR1 reads SEHNR; CDR2 reads FQNEAQ (reference sequence). Trimming pared 11 bases from V and 2 bases from J, leaving 11 bases between. The CDR3 contains 12 residues. As DNA, the CDR3 is TGTGCCCTCTCTGAGTTCACAGATACGCAGTATTTT. Protein sequence: CALSEFTDTQYF.

This clone came up a few times. V is TRBV27 and J is TRBJ2-7, with 8 bases lining up with TRBD1. Germline lookup yields CDR1 MNHEY and CDR2 SMNVEV (reference sequence). The CDR3 is 14 residues long. With 6 bases clipped from V and 4 bases from J, the junction kept 8 bases outside the gene matches. The CDR3 region has the DNA TGTGCCAGCAGGAAACAGGGGGGAGCATACGAGCAGTACGTC. This sequence encodes CASRKQGGAYEQYV.

The V and J genes are TRBV19 and TRBJ1-5, with D uncertain. Germline assignment: CDR1 LNHDA and CDR2 SQIVND (reference sequence). The CDR3 covers 15 residues. The germline V and J ends were trimmed by 7 bases and 2 bases, with 15 bases remaining between them. CDR3 DNA sequence: TGTGCCAGTAAATCAGGAACTATCGGCAATCAGCCCCAGCATTTT. Encoded protein: CASKSGTIGNQPQHF.

The J gene is TRBJ1-1, the V gene TRBV6-5, with D hard to call. There are 13 residues in the CDR3. V lost 4 bases and J 0 bases, leaving 6 bases between the germline ends. Per the germline V gene, CDR1 is MNHEY and CDR2 is SVGAGI. The CDR3 DNA reads as TGTGCCAGCAGTTGGGAGCTGAACACTGAAGCTTTCTTT. It yields the protein CASSWELNTEAFF.

The V gene is TRBV28, the J gene TRBJ2-7; D is uncertain. From germline, CDR1 is MDHEN and CDR2 SYDVKM. The CDR3 loop spans 12 amino acids. Trimming removed 8 bases at V and 4 bases at J, with 12 bases between. This CDR3 is CASGRLGYEQYV. CDR3 nucleotides: TGTGCCAGCGGCCGATTGGGGTACGAGCAGTACGTC.

V gene TRBV18 combines with J gene TRBJ1-1; D is possibly TRBD1 (6 bases). This CDR3 spans 14 amino acids. V gave up 3 bases and J gave up 2 bases, with 10 bases separating them. Germline V gene sequence: CDR1 KGHSH, CDR2 LQKENI. The chain's CDR3 is CASSPTRGNTEAFF. CDR3 bases: TGTGCCAGCTCACCGACCAGGGGTAACACTGAAGCTTTCTTT.

This chain joins TRBV7-2 and TRBJ2-7, with D perhaps matching TRBD2 (6 bases). V lost 2 bases and J lost 3, with 17 bases in between. There are 16 residues in the CDR3. From germline, CDR1 is SGHTA and CDR2 FQGNSA. The CDR3 DNA reads as TGTGCCAGCAGCTTAAGCATTAATCAGGGACTCTACGAGCAGTACGTC. Its protein product is CASSLSINQGLYEQYV.

This chain uses TRBV6-1 with TRBJ1-5; the D is unclear. CDR3 length equals 13 residues. V lost 6 bases and J 5 bases, leaving 11 bases between the germline ends. Germline-derived CDR1 and CDR2 are MNHNS and SASEGT. CDR3 sequence (DNA): TGTGCCAGCAGCGGAGAGGTAGATCAGCCCCAGCATTTT. Encoded protein: CASSGEVDQPQHF.

The chain carries TRBV6-5 and TRBJ1-2, with a weak D call TRBD1 (6 bases). With 2 bases removed from V and 1 base from J, the gap between germline ends came to 8 bases. Germline V gene data show CDR1 as MNHEY and CDR2 as SVGAGI. This CDR3 spans 14 amino acids. CDR3 DNA sequence: TGTGCCAGCAGTTACAACAGGGATAACTATGGCTACACCTTC. It specifies CASSYNRDNYGYTF.

The CDR3 reads CASTQAPRGETQYF. The CDR3 DNA is TGTGCCAGTACCCAGGCCCCACGGGGAGAGACCCAGTACTTC. The chain employs TRBV7-8 and TRBJ2-5; D may be TRBD2 (5 bases). The CDR3 spans 14 residues. V lost 9 bases, J lost 4 bases, and 18 bases lay in between. Per the germline V gene, CDR1 is SGHVS and CDR2 is FQNEAQ. Combining the CDR3 with reference TRBV7-8 and TRBJ2-5 gives the whole variable domain GAGVSQSPRYKVAKRGQDVALRCDPISGHVSLFWYQQALGQGPEFLTYFQNEAQLDKSGLPSDRFFAERPEGSVSTLKIQRTQQEDSAVYLCASTQAPRGETQYFGPGTRLLVL.

This chain joins TRBV5-1 and TRBJ2-5; tentatively, D is TRBD1 (5 bases). In germline, CDR1 is SGHRS, CDR2 YFSETQ. This CDR3 has 15 residues. V was pared by 0 bases and J by 2 bases, with 11 bases between. Here the CDR3 reads CASSLAVGVQETQYF. The CDR3, as DNA: TGCGCCAGCAGCTTGGCCGTAGGGGTACAAGAGACCCAGTACTTC.

This clone was found a few times. V and J are TRBV5-1 and TRBJ1-2; D remains ambiguous. CDR3 length: 14 residues. V gave up 2 bases and J gave up 2 bases, with 10 bases separating them. Germline-derived CDR1 and CDR2 are SGHRS and YFSETQ. The CDR3 nucleotides read TGCGCCAGCAGCTTACCAGAATCAAACTATGGCTACACCTTC. As protein: CASSLPESNYGYTF.

The chain recombines TRBV6-5 with TRBJ1-2; D call uncertain. V was clipped by 0 bases and J by 5 bases, with 10 bases between them. Germline V lookup: CDR1 MNHEY, CDR2 SVGAGI. The length of the CDR3 is 14 residues. The CDR3 region is CASSYSIVSYGYTF. For the CDR3, the DNA is TGTGCCAGCAGTTACTCGATAGTCAGTTATGGCTACACCTTC.

The chain carries TRBV5-1 and TRBJ2-5; D is ambiguous. Germline V gene sequence: CDR1 SGHRS, CDR2 YFSETQ. The CDR3 covers 14 residues. The germline V and J ends were trimmed by 2 bases and 2 bases, with 10 bases remaining between them. The CDR3 spells CASSLGQAQETQYF. The CDR3 coding sequence is TGCGCCAGCAGCTTAGGGCAGGCTCAAGAGACCCAGTACTTC.

The chain links TRBV27 to TRBJ1-6, with 8 bases identical to TRBD1. The CDR3 is made up of 17 amino acids. V shed 5 bases and J 5 bases; nucleotides not matched to a gene: 11. Germline values: CDR1 MNHEY, CDR2 SMNVEV (reference sequence). DNA of the CDR3: TGTGCCAGCAGTCTAAGGAGACAGGGGCGTCATAATTCACCCCTCCACTTT. Translated, it gives CASSLRRQGRHNSPLHF.

By its share, this clone is medium-sized. The V gene is TRBV14, the J gene TRBJ1-1, with no clear D. Trimming stripped 2 bases from V and 10 bases from J, with 14 bases between. Germline CDR1 SGHDN, CDR2 FVKESK. This CDR3 region has 13 residues. The CDR3 nucleotides are TGTGCCAGCAGCCAATCGCCGAGGGTTGGAGCTTTCTTT. Residues: CASSQSPRVGAFF.

The J gene is TRBJ1-2, the V gene TRBV5-6, with TRBD1 matching 11 bases. The V segment lost 1 base and the J segment 5 bases; nucleotides outside the gene matches: 4. This CDR3 comprises 15 residues. In germline, CDR1 is SGHDT, CDR2 YYEEEE. This CDR3 reads CASSLFGQGAYGYTF. In DNA form, the CDR3 reads TGTGCCAGCAGCTTGTTCGGACAGGGGGCGTATGGCTACACCTTC.

This rearrangement joins TRBV4-1 to TRBJ2-4; 7 bases line up with TRBD1. The CDR3 length is 16 residues. V lost 1 base to trimming and J lost 6 bases; unmatched junction nucleotides: 9. CDR1 and CDR2 (germline): MGHRA, YSYEKL. The CDR3 region has the DNA TGCGCCAGCAGCCAAGGACAGGGATCGAGTAGAAACATTCAGTACTTC. Translated, it gives CASSQGQGSSRNIQYF.

The chain uses TRBV27 and TRBJ1-4, with 10 bases that match TRBD1. The CDR3 consists of 16 residues. V shed 5 bases and J 4 bases; nucleotides not matched to a gene: 7. Germline V gives CDR1 MNHEY, CDR2 SMNVEV (reference sequence). The CDR3 sequence: CASSTTGGPINEKLFF. The CDR3 bases are TGTGCCAGCAGTACGACAGGGGGCCCCATTAATGAAAAACTGTTTTTT.

CDR3 nucleotides: TGTGCCAGCAGCCCGACAGGGCTACTGAACACTGAAGCTTTCTTT. Protein: CASSPTGLLNTEAFF. The V gene is TRBV5-8, the J gene TRBJ1-1; 7 bases agree with TRBD1. Germline V gene lookup returns CDR1 SGHTS and CDR2 YDEGEE. This CDR3 spans 15 amino acids. Trimming cost V 4 bases and J 0 bases; bases outside gene matches: 6.

This chain links TRBV18 with TRBJ2-3, with 8 bases that match TRBD1. V was clipped by 1 base and J by 4 bases; unmatched bases: 7. This CDR3 has 16 residues. Germline loops: CDR1 KGHSH, CDR2 LQKENI. Here the CDR3 reads CASSPLPGGAADTQYF. The CDR3 DNA is TGTGCCAGCTCACCACTTCCAGGGGGCGCGGCAGATACGCAGTATTTT.

The chain recombines TRBV30 with TRBJ2-3; D is uncertain. Trimming took 2 bases from V and 4 from J, leaving 10 bases between them. The CDR3 spans 13 residues. Per germline, CDR1 GTSNPN and CDR2 SVGIG (reference sequence). In nucleotides, the CDR3 is TGTGCCTGGAGTCCTAGGGTTGCAGATACGCAGTATTTT. Its protein product is CAWSPRVADTQYF.

V is TRBV6-5 and J is TRBJ1-6, with a possible D match to TRBD1 (6 bases). The CDR3 spans 16 residues. V gave up 2 bases and J gave up 8 bases, with 16 bases separating them. From germline, CDR1 is MNHEY and CDR2 SVGAGI. CDR3 sequence: CASSYGPGGRDSPLHF. CDR3 in DNA: TGTGCCAGCAGTTACGGTCCCGGGGGGCGGGATTCACCCCTCCACTTT.

This rearrangement joins TRBV15 to TRBJ2-7; no reliable D call. Between the trimmed V and J ends, which lost 2 bases and 5 bases, there was a span of 10 bases. CDR1 and CDR2 (germline): LNHNV, YYDKDF (reference sequence). The CDR3 runs 13 residues. CDR3 sequence reads: CATSRYTGDEQYV. CDR3 bases: TGTGCCACCAGCAGATATACTGGGGACGAGCAGTACGTC.

The chain couples TRBV28 to TRBJ2-1; weak D call: TRBD2 (5 bases). CDR1 MDHEN and CDR2 SYDVKM come from the germline V gene. CDR3 length equals 12 residues. Trimming left V 8 bases short and J 9 bases short, with 14 bases between. CDR3 loop: CASRTMAGEQFF. For the CDR3, the DNA is TGTGCCAGCCGTACTATGGCGGGTGAGCAGTTCTTC.